The source of this TCR beta chain is a study of early T cells in non-severe SARS-CoV-2 infection. Study-level points and caveats: CD4 and private specificities were missed by VDJdb matching, which favored anti-spike CD8 responses.

TCRdb re-analysed the 5' RACE reads in MiXCR, keeping a single row per CDR3 protein. The profile covers fewer than 50,000 distinct CDR3 sequences, with about 7% appearing a single time and 7% to 10% taken by the ten largest. This clonotype was seen a handful of times. Its antigen is not known. This receptor was identified in an adult who was a healthcare worker with PCR-confirmed SARS-CoV-2 infection or an uninfected control (not recorded which). The material sequenced was whole blood.

Written as DNA, the CDR3 is TGCGCCAGCAGCCCCTCCGAGGGCAGGATTAATGAAAAACTGTTTTTT. This gives the protein CASSPSEGRINEKLFF. This sequence joins TRBV4-1 and TRBJ1-4; D gene unclear. Trimming stripped 4 bases from V and 4 bases from J, with 16 bases between. CDR3 length: 16 amino acids. From germline, CDR1 is MGHRA and CDR2 YSYEKL.